This T cell receptor (beta chain) was found in a study of blood T cell repertoires in COVID-19. The CDR3 is made up of 15 amino acids. Trimming pared 5 bases from V and 0 bases from J, leaving 12 bases between. CDR1 and CDR2 (germline): SGHAT, FQNNGV. In the original workflow: Reference gene primers were amplified, and this amplification served to estimate nucleated cell counts. Profiled with immunoSEQ multiplex PCR; TCRdb holds only in-frame clones, not every one. That table supplies the V and J calls and clone size; D and trimming were determined from the DNA. Among 150,000 or so clones listed, roughly three quarters were seen once.

V and J are TRBV11-2 and TRBJ2-3; D is unresolved. Sequencing input: peripheral blood. This TCR was recovered from a woman in her sixties or seventies with acute or convalescent COVID-19. Written as DNA, the CDR3 is TGTGCCAGCAGCAACGGCCCAGGCAGCACAGATACGCAGTATTTT. It codes for CASSNGPGSTDTQYF.